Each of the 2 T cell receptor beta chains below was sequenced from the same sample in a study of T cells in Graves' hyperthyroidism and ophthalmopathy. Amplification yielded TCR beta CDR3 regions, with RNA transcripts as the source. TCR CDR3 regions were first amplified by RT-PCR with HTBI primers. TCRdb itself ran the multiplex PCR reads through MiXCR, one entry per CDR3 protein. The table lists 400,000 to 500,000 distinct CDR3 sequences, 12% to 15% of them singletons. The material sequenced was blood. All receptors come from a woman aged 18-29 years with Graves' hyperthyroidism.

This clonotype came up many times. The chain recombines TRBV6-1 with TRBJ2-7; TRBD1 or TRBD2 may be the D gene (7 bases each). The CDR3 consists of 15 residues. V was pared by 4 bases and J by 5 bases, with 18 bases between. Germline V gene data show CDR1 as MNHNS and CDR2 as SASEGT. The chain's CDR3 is CASSATIQGRDEQYF. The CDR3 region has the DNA TGTGCCAGCAGTGCCACCATACAGGGGAGGGACGAGCAGTACTTC.

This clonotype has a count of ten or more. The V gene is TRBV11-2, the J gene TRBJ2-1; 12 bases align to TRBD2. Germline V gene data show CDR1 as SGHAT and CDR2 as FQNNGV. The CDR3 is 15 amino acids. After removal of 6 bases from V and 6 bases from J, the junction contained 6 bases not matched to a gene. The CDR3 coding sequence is TGTGCCAGCAGACGTGGACTAGCGGGAACCAATGAGCAGTTCTTC. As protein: CASRRGLAGTNEQFF.